Listed here are 17 T cell receptor beta chains from one sample, sequenced in a study of T cell repertoires in cytomegalovirus infection. These receptors are not linked to any known antigen. Each CDR3 protein is one row after TCRdb ran MiXCR on the reads. The data hold about 270,000 distinct CDR3 sequences, with roughly a fifth observed a single time. The sample here was cultured PBMCs, taken from culture after CMV antigen stimulation. These receptors all come from a human donor in good health (CMV status not recorded). Some clones in this sample may be carry-over from other donors' samples.

As DNA, the CDR3 is TGTGCCATCAGTGAGCGGGACACTCTGAACACTGAAGCTTTCTTT. Translation: CAISERDTLNTEAFF. The chain carries TRBV10-3 and TRBJ1-1, with a possible D match to TRBD1 (6 bases). Between the trimmed V and J ends, which lost 2 bases and 0 bases, there was a span of 10 bases. The germline CDR1 and CDR2 sequences are ENHRY and SYGVKD. The CDR3 sequence is 15 residues long.

This clonotype was counted many times. The rearrangement links TRBV7-2 to TRBJ1-1; D gene uncertain. V was pared by 5 bases and J by 6 bases, with 13 bases between. Germline CDR1 SGHTA, CDR2 FQGNSA. The CDR3 spans 13 residues. Here the CDR3 reads CASSRNSDAEAFF. CDR3 nucleotides: TGTGCCAGCAGCCGAAATTCGGACGCTGAAGCTTTCTTT.

This clonotype was counted between two and nine times. The rearrangement joins TRBV6-1 to TRBJ2-7; no definite D call. This CDR3 is built from 13 residues. Germline loops: CDR1 MNHNS, CDR2 SASEGT. Trimming cost V 3 bases and J 0 bases, with 6 bases left between them. CDR3 in amino acids: CASSDWDSYEQYV. CDR3 nucleotides: TGTGCCAGCAGTGACTGGGACTCCTACGAGCAGTACGTC.

This clonotype was observed a few times. The chain employs TRBV29-1 and TRBJ2-3, with no clear D. The germline gives CDR1 SQVTM, CDR2 ANQGSEA. This CDR3 has 15 amino acids. V lost 0 bases to trimming and J lost 4 bases, with 14 bases between them. CDR3 residues: CSVEDLRPRPDTQYF. CDR3 nucleotides: TGCAGCGTTGAAGATTTACGTCCCAGACCAGATACGCAGTATTTT.

The chain combines TRBV7-8 with TRBJ1-4, with D unclear. V was cut by 6 bases and J by 7 bases, with 18 bases left in between. This CDR3 contains 15 residues. CDR1 SGHVS and CDR2 FQNEAQ come from the germline V gene. In nucleotides, the CDR3 is TGTGCCAGCAGGATCCGTTGGGAGCGAAGTGAAAAACTGTTTTTT. It specifies CASRIRWERSEKLFF.

This chain links TRBV7-9 with TRBJ2-1; unclear D gene. Trimming shortened V by 5 bases and J by 7 bases, and 18 bases separated the two germline ends. The CDR3 runs 15 residues. From germline, CDR1 is SEHNR and CDR2 FQNEAQ (reference sequence). The CDR3 reads CASSPPATIVNEQFF. The CDR3 DNA reads TGTGCCAGCAGCCCCCCCGCGACAATAGTAAATGAGCAGTTCTTC.

This clonotype was observed a handful of times. This chain joins TRBV2 and TRBJ2-5; TRBD2 agrees at 7 bases. Germline CDR1 reads SNHLY; CDR2 reads FYNNEI. Unmatched junction bases numbered 8, after V lost 9 bases and J lost 4 bases. This CDR3 comprises 13 residues. In DNA, the CDR3 is TGTGCCAGGGGTCAAGCGGGGAGAGAGACCCAGTACTTC. This codes for CARGQAGRETQYF.

The rearrangement uses TRBV7-9 and TRBJ2-2, with 15 positions matching TRBD2. V lost 5 bases and J lost 5; bases outside the gene matches: 6. Germline V gene lookup returns CDR1 SEHNR and CDR2 FQNEAQ (reference sequence). The CDR3 is made up of 17 amino acids. The CDR3 DNA is TGTGCCAGCAGCATAGGACTAGCGGGAGGGTTTACCGGGGAGCTGTTTTTT. This encodes CASSIGLAGGFTGELFF.

This chain joins TRBV7-3 and TRBJ2-1; 10 nucleotides agree with TRBD2. V was clipped by 5 bases and J by 8 bases; unmatched bases: 18. From germline, CDR1 is SGHTA and CDR2 FQGTGA. This CDR3 is 18 amino acids long. CDR3 DNA sequence: TGTGCCAGCAGCACGGGACTAGCGCGTAGGGGGGGGAGCGATGAGCAGTTCTTC. Its protein product is CASSTGLARRGGSDEQFF.

This chain joins TRBV6-2 or TRBV6-3 and TRBJ1-1; possibly TRBD1 for D (6 bases). The CDR3 has 13 amino acids. Germline V lookup: CDR1 MNHEY, CDR2 SVGEGT. V shed 5 bases and J shed 7 bases, with 14 bases lying between them. DNA for the CDR3: TGTGCCAGCAGTGCTTCCGGGACACTTGAAGCTTTCTTT. Encoded protein: CASSASGTLEAFF.

The chain recombines TRBV7-9 with TRBJ2-2; 10 bases align to TRBD1. Germline assignment: CDR1 SEHNR and CDR2 FQNEAQ (reference sequence). J lost 3 bases, V lost 0 bases, and 4 bases had no gene match. CDR3 length equals 17 residues. CDR3 loop: CASSLAATGGDTGELFF. The CDR3 bases are TGTGCCAGCAGCTTAGCCGCGACAGGGGGCGACACCGGGGAGCTGTTTTTT.

J is TRBJ1-5 and V is TRBV7-9; D perhaps matches TRBD1 (6 bases). The CDR3 runs 16 residues. The V gene lost 4 bases and the J gene lost 1 base, with 14 bases spanning the gap. Germline CDR1 is SEHNR and CDR2 is FQNEAQ (reference sequence). For the CDR3, the DNA is TGTGCCAGCAGCTCGACGACAGGATTAAGCAATCAGCCCCAGCATTTT. It is translated as CASSSTTGLSNQPQHF.

This clonotype was observed a handful of times. This chain uses TRBV7-9 with TRBJ2-1; D is possibly TRBD2 (5 bases). Trimming removed 5 bases at V and 12 bases at J, with 14 bases between. Germline V lookup: CDR1 SEHNR, CDR2 FQNEAQ (reference sequence). This CDR3 is 12 amino acids long. In DNA form, the CDR3 reads TGTGCCAGCAGCCGAGGGCCCCAAGGGCAGTTCTTC. It is translated as CASSRGPQGQFF.

The chain combines TRBV6-1 with TRBJ2-5, with 7 positions matching TRBD2. The CDR3 has 15 residues. Germline assignment: CDR1 MNHNS and CDR2 SASEGT. Trimming removed 3 bases from V and 5 bases from J; junction bases left unmatched: 9. Here the CDR3 DNA reads TGTGCCAGCAGTGATTTGGGGGGGGGGTTGGAGACCCAGTACTTC. Translation: CASSDLGGGLETQYF.

CDR3 sequence (DNA): TGTGCCAGCAGCCTACTAGCGGGTGAATACAATGAGCAGTTCTTC. Translated: CASSLLAGEYNEQFF. This sequence joins TRBV6-2 or TRBV6-3 and TRBJ2-1, with 9 bases lining up with TRBD2. Germline V gene sequence: CDR1 MNHEY, CDR2 SVGEGT. With 6 bases clipped from V and 4 bases from J, the junction kept 7 bases outside the gene matches. The CDR3 is 15 amino acids.

The chain links TRBV5-6 to TRBJ2-1, with 14 bases that match TRBD2. The CDR3 covers 19 residues. J gave up 1 base and V 3 bases, and 9 bases lay outside the gene matches. Germline lookup yields CDR1 SGHDT and CDR2 YYEEEE. CDR3 protein: CASSWFGTSGSRSYNEQFF. CDR3 DNA sequence: TGTGCCAGCAGCTGGTTCGGGACTAGCGGGAGCAGGTCCTACAATGAGCAGTTCTTC.

This clonotype was counted many times. This chain joins TRBV7-2 and TRBJ2-3; TRBD2 matches 9 bases. Trimming took 4 bases from V and 11 from J; bases not matched to a gene: 10. The CDR3 runs 14 residues. Germline CDR1 and CDR2: SGHTA and FQGNSA. CDR3 DNA: TGTGCCAGCAGCTCTGGTGCTAGCGGGATTGAGCAGTATTTT. This sequence encodes CASSSGASGIEQYF. The full variable domain, in which reference TRBV7-2 and TRBJ2-3 provide the parts outside the CDR3, is GAGVSQSPSNKVTEKGKDVELRCDPISGHTALYWYRQSLGQGLEFLIYFQGNSAPDKSGLPSDRFSAERTGGSVSTLTIQRTQQEDSAVYLCASSSGASGIEQYFGPGTRLTVL.